This T cell receptor (beta chain) was sequenced during a study of T cell responses to AZD1222 COVID-19 vaccine. Overall study findings and caveats: Only a handful of AZD1222 recipients tested seropositive at baseline. Clonal diversity was possibly underestimated, and white British individuals and females predominated among donors.

The assay was immunoSEQ multiplex PCR, and TCRdb's table has in-frame clones only and misses some. The sample records 150,000 to 200,000 clones, approximately 94% being singletons. This clone has a single count. Its antigen is not known. Trimming took off 6 bases at V and 0 bases at J, with 9 bases between the two ends. This CDR3 spans 13 amino acids. It was second doses at about 4 or about 12 weeks that were pooled. The sequence was collected from an adult who received the AZD1222 COVID-19 vaccine. This chain connects TRBV12-3 or TRBV12-4 to TRBJ2-7; a weak D match, TRBD1 (5 bases). Sequenced material: peripheral blood, taken 28 days after the second AZD1222 dose. The CDR3 sequence is CASSRGHSYEQYF. DNA of the CDR3: TGTGCCAGCAGCCGCGGACACTCCTACGAGCAGTACTTC.